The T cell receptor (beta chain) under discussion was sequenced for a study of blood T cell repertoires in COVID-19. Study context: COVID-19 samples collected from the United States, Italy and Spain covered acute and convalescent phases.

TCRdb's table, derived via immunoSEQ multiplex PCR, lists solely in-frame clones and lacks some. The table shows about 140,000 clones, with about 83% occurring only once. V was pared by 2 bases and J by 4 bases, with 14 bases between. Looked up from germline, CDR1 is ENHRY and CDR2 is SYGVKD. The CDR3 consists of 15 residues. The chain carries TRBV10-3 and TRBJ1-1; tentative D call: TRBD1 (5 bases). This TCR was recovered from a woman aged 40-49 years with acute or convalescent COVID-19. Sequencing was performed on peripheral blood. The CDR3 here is CAISEAGPVGTEAFF. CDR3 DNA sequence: TGTGCCATCAGTGAGGCGGGACCCGTGGGCACTGAAGCTTTCTTT.